Listed below are T cell receptor beta chains from one sample, sequenced in a study of human T cells and chemical hapten exposure. A single record per CDR3 protein comes from TCRdb applying MiXCR to the RACE reads. The data hold 150,000 to 200,000 distinct CDR3 sequences, with roughly 26% observed a single time. Sequences were derived from whole blood, sampled in connection with sensitization to the hapten diphenylcyclopropenone (DPC). These receptors were obtained from a woman under 30 with alopecia areata. Some clones in this sample may be carry-over from other donors' samples. Both conserved end residues are part of each CDR3. A D gene is named only where the DNA matches it firmly. The listing skips clone size in some rows; elsewhere it reads once, few, many or a size class.

D gene	J gene	V gene	clone size	CDR3 protein	CDR3 DNA
-	TRBJ2-1	TRBV28	many	CASSPQDSSYNEQFF	TGTGCCAGCAGTCCCCAGGACAGCTCCTACAATGAGCAGTTCTTC
-	TRBJ2-3	TRBV4-1	few	CASSGTGPRTDTQYF	TGCGCCAGCAGCGGGACGGGACCTCGCACAGATACGCAGTATTTT
-	TRBJ2-7	TRBV10-3	few	CAIRGGYEQYF	TGTGCCATCAGGGGGGGCTACGAGCAGTACTTC
-	TRBJ2-4	TRBV7-9	few	CASSQQKNIQYF	TGTGCCAGCAGCCAACAGAAAAACATTCAGTACTTC
-	TRBJ1-2	TRBV7-2	-	CASSRLHGYTF	TGTGCCAGCAGCCGACTTCATGGCTACACCTTC
TRBD1	TRBJ2-2	TRBV7-2	few	CASSHRTGGSGTGELFF	TGTGCCAGCTCACATAGGACAGGGGGCTCGGGGACCGGGGAGCTGTTTTTT
-	TRBJ2-2	TRBV9	-	CASRLGGTGELFF	TGTGCCAGTAGGCTAGGAGGAACCGGGGAGCTGTTTTTT
-	TRBJ2-7	TRBV28	few	CASSLPGVYEQYF	TGTGCCAGCAGTTTGCCGGGAGTCTACGAGCAGTACTTC
-	TRBJ1-1	TRBV25-1	few	CASSESARPNTEAFF	TGTGCCAGCAGTGAATCGGCCAGGCCGAACACTGAAGCTTTCTTT
TRBD1	TRBJ2-7	TRBV29-1	few	CSVEAQISQGDRAYEQYF	TGCAGCGTTGAAGCTCAGATCTCCCAAGGGGACAGGGCCTACGAGCAGTACTTC
TRBD2	TRBJ2-2	TRBV10-3	few	CAISPGGSGELFF	TGTGCCATCAGTCCGGGAGGATCCGGGGAGCTGTTTTTT
-	TRBJ2-1	TRBV24-1	many	CATSDLDSREQFF	TGTGCCACCAGTGATTTGGACAGTCGGGAGCAGTTCTTC
TRBD1	TRBJ1-4	TRBV20-1	few	CSATTGEVVPTNEKLFF	TGCAGTGCTACGACAGGGGAGGTAGTTCCAACTAATGAAAAACTGTTTTTT
-	TRBJ1-2	TRBV27	-	CASSSGPNYGYTF	TGTGCCAGCAGCTCCGGGCCAAACTATGGCTACACCTTC
TRBD2	TRBJ2-3	TRBV5-1	-	CASSLLAVGTDTQYF	TGCGCCAGCAGCCTACTAGCGGTCGGCACAGATACGCAGTATTTT
TRBD2	TRBJ2-1	TRBV5-1	-	CASSAGDEHNEQFF	TGCGCCAGCAGCGCGGGGGACGAACACAATGAGCAGTTCTTC
TRBD1	TRBJ1-2	TRBV20-1	many	CSAPDRFYGYTF	TGCAGTGCCCCGGACAGGTTCTATGGCTACACCTTC
-	TRBJ1-1	TRBV6-5	-	CASSYGEGLGEAFF	TGTGCCAGCAGTTACGGGGAGGGATTGGGGGAAGCTTTCTTT
-	TRBJ1-1	TRBV20-1	-	CSEIEQGFWNTEAFF	TGCAGTGAAATAGAACAGGGTTTCTGGAACACTGAAGCTTTCTTT
-	TRBJ2-7	TRBV6-2/TRBV6-3	-	CASSTMSTRGYEQYF	TGTGCCAGCAGTACTATGTCGACCCGGGGCTACGAGCAGTACTTC
TRBD2	TRBJ2-1	TRBV7-6	few	CASSTGLRPLNEQFF	TGTGCCAGCAGCACGGGACTACGTCCACTTAATGAGCAGTTCTTC
-	TRBJ1-4	TRBV7-2	-	CASSLFGGNEKLFF	TGTGCCAGCAGCTTATTTGGGGGTAATGAAAAACTGTTTTTT